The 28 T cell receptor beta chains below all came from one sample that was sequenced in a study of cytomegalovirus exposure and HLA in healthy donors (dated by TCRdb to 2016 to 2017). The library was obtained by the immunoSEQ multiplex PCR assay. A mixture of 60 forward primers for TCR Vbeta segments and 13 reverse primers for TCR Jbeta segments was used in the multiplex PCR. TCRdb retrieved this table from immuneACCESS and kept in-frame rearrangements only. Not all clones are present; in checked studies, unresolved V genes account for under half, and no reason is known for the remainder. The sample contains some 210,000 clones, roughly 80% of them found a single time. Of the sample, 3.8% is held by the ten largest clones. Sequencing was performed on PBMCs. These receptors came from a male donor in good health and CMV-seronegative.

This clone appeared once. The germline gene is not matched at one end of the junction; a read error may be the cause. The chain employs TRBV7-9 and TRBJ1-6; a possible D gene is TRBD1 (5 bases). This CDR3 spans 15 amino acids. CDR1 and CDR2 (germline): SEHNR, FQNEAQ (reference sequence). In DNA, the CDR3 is TGTTCCAGCAGCTTAGACGGCCTTCGGGGGACACCCCTCCACTTT. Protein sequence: CSSSLDGLRGTPLHF.

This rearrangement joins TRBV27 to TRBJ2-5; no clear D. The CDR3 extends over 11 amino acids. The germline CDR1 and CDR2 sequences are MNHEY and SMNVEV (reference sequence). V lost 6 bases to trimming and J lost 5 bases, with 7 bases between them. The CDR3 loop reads CASRDWETQYF. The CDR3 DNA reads TGTGCCAGCAGAGACTGGGAGACCCAGTACTTC.

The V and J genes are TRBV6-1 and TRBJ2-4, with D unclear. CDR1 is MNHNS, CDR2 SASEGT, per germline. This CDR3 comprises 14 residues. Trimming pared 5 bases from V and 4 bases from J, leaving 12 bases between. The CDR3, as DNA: TGTGCCAGCAGTAAAGGGCAGACTAAAAACATTCAGTACTTC. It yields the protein CASSKGQTKNIQYF.

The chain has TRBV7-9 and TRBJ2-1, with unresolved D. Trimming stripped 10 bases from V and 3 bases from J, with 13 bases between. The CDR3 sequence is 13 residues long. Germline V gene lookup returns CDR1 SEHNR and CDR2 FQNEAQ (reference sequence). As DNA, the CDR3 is TGTGCCATCCCACCCGGTGTCTACAATGAGCAGTTCTTC. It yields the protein CAIPPGVYNEQFF.

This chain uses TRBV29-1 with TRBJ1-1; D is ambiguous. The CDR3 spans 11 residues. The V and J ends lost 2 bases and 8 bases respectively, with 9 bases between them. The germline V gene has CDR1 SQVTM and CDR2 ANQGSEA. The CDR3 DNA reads TGCAGCGTTGAACCGGTCCGGGAAGCTTTCTTT. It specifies CSVEPVREAFF.

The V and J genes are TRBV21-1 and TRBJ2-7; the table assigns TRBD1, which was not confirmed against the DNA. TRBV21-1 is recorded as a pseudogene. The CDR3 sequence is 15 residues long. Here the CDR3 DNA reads TGTGCCAGCAGCAGTTTCCGGGACAGGTCCTACGAGCAGTACTTC. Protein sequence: CASSSFRDRSYEQYF.

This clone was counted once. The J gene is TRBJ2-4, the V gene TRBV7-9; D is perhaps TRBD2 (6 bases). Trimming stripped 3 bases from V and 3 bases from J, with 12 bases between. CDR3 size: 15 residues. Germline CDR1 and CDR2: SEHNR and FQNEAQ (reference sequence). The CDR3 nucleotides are TGTGCCAGCAGCTTTGGGGGGATTGACAAAAACATTCAGTACTTC. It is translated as CASSFGGIDKNIQYF.

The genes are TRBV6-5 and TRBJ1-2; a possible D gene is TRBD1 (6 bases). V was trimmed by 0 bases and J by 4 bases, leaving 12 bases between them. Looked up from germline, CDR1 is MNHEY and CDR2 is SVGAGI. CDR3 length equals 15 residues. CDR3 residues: CASSYSKLDSYGYTF. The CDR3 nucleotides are TGTGCCAGCAGTTACTCGAAGTTGGACAGCTATGGCTACACCTTC.

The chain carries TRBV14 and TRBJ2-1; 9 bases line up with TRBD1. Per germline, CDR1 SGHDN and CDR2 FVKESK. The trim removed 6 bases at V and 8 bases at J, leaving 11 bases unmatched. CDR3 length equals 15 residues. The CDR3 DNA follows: TGTGCCAGCAGTATTATTGGACAGGGGCTCGATGAGCAGTTCTTC. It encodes CASSIIGQGLDEQFF.

CDR3 protein: CASSVDSGSSHNEQFF. The CDR3 DNA reads as TGTGCCAGCAGCGTAGACAGCGGGAGTTCCCATAATGAGCAGTTCTTC. The chain has TRBV9 and TRBJ2-1, with 8 bases that match TRBD2. With V trimmed by 0 bases and J by 7 bases, 9 bases remained unmatched. CDR3 length: 16 residues. Germline lookup yields CDR1 SGDLS and CDR2 YYNGEE.

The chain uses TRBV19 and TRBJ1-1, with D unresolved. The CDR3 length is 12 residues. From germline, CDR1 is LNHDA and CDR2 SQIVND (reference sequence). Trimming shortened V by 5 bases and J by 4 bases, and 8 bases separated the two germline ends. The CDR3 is CASSSRSTEAFF. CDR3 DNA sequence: TGTGCCAGTAGTTCTAGGAGCACTGAAGCTTTCTTT. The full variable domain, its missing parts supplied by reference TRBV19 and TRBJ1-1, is DGGITQSPKYLFRKEGQNVTLSCEQNLNHDAMYWYRQDPGQGLRLIYYSQIVNDFQKGDIAEGYSVSREKKESFPLTVTSAQKNPTAFYLCASSSRSTEAFFGQGTRLTVV.

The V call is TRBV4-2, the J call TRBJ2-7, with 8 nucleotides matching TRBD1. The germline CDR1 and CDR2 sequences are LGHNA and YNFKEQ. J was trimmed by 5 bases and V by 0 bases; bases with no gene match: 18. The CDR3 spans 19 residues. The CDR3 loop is CASSQDRGRRTGSRDEQYF. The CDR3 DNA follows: TGTGCCAGCAGCCAAGACCGGGGCCGCCGGACAGGGTCTCGGGACGAGCAGTACTTC.

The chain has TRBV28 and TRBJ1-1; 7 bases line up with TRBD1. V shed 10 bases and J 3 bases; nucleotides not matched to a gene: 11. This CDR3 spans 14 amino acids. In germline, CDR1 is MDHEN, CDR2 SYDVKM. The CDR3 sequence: CATNPPGQHTEAFF. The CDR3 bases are TGTGCCACCAACCCCCCGGGACAGCACACTGAAGCTTTCTTT.

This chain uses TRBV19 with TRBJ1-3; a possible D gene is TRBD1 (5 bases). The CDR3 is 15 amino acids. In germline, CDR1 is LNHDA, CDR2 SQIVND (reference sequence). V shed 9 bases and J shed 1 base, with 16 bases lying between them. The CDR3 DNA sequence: TGTGCCAGCAAACCTGGCCGGGGGTCTGGAAACACCATATATTTT. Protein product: CASKPGRGSGNTIYF.

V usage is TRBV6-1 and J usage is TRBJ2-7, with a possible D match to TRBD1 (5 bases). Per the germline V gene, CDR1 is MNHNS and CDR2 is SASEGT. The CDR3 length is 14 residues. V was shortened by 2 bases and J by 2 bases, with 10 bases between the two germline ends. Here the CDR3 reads CASSERGSTYEQYF. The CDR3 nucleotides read TGTGCCAGCAGTGAAAGGGGCAGTACCTACGAGCAGTACTTC.

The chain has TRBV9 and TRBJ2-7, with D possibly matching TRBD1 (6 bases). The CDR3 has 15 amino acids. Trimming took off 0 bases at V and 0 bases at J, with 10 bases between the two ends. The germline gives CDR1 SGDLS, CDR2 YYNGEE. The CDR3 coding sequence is TGTGCCAGCAGCGTAGGGACAGACAGCTCCTACGAGCAGTACTTC. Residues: CASSVGTDSSYEQYF.

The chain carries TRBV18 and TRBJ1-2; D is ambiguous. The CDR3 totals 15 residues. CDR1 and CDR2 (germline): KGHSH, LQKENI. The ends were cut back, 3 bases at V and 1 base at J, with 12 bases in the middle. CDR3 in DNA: TGTGCCAGCTCACCGACATCGACAAATAACTATGGCTACACCTTC. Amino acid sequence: CASSPTSTNNYGYTF.

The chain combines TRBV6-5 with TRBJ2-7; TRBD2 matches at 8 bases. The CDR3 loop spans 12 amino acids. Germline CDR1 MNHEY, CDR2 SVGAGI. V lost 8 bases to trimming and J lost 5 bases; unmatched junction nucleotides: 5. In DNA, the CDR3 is TGTGCCAGCCGGGAGGGAATCCACGAGCAGTACTTC. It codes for CASREGIHEQYF.

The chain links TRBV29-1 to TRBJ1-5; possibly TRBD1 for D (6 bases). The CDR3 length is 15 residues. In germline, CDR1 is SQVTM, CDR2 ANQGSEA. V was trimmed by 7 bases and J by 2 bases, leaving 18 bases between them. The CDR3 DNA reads TGCAGCGCTATCCTACAGGGCATCGGCAATCAGCCCCAGCATTTT. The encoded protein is CSAILQGIGNQPQHF.

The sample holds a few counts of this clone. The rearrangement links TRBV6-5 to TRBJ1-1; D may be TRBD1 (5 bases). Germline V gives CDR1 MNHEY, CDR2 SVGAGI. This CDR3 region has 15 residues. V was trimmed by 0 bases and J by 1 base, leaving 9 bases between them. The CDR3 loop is CASSYSQGGNTEAFF. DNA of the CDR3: TGTGCCAGCAGTTACTCCCAGGGAGGGAACACTGAAGCTTTCTTT.

The CDR3 sequence: CASSEDGSRGEQYF. The CDR3 DNA is TGTGCCAGCAGCGAGGACGGGAGCCGAGGAGAGCAGTACTTC. The rearrangement links TRBV7-2 to TRBJ2-7; a weak D match, TRBD2 (6 bases). V gave up 5 bases and J gave up 7 bases, with 18 bases separating them. CDR1 and CDR2 (germline): SGHTA, FQGNSA. The length of the CDR3 is 14 residues.

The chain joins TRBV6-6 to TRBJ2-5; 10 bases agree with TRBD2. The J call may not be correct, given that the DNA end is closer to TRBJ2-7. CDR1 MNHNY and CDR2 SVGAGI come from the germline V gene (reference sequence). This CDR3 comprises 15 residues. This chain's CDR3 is CASSGGTSDSYEQYF. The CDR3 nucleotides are TGTGCCAGCAGTGGCGGGACTAGCGACTCCTACGAGCAGTACTTC.

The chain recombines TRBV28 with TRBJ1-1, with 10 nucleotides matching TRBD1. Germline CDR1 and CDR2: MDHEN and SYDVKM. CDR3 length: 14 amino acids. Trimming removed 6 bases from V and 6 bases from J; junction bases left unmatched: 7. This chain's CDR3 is CASRPGQGISEAFF. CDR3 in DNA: TGTGCCAGCAGGCCGGGACAGGGGATCTCTGAAGCTTTCTTT.

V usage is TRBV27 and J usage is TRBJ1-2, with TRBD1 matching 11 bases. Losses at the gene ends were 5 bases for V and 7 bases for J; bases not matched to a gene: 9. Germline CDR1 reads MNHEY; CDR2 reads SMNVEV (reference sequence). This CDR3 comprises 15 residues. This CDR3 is CASSPVDRGRRGYTF. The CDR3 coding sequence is TGTGCCAGCAGTCCAGTGGACAGGGGGCGGCGTGGCTACACCTTC.

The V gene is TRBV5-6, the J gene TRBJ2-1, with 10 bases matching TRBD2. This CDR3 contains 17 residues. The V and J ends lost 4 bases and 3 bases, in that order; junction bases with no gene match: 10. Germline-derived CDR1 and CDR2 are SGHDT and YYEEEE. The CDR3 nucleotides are TGTGCCAGCAGCGGCGGACTAGCGGAGTCCGTCTACAATGAGCAGTTCTTC. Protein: CASSGGLAESVYNEQFF.

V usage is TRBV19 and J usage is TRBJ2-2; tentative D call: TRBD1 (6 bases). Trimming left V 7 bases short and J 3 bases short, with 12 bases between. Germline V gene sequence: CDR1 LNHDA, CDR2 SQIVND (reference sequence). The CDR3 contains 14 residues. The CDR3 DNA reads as TGTGCCAGTACGCGAACAGGGTACACCGGGGAGCTGTTTTTT. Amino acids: CASTRTGYTGELFF.

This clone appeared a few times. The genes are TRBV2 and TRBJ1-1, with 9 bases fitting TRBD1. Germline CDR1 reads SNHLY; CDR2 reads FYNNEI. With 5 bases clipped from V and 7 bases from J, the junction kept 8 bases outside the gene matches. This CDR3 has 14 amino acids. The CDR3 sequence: CASSRDRVIVEAFF. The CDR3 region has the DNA TGTGCCAGCAGTCGGGACAGGGTGATTGTTGAAGCTTTCTTT. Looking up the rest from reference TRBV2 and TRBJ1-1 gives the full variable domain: EPEVTQTPSHQVTQMGQEVILRCVPISNHLYFYWYRQILGQKVEFLVSFYNNEISEKSEIFDDQFSVERPDGSNFTLKIRSTKLEDSAMYFCASSRDRVIVEAFFGQGTRLTVV.

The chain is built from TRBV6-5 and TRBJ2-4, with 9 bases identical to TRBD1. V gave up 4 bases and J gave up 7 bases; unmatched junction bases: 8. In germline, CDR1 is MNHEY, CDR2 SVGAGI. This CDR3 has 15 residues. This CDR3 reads CASSSPGTGRNIQYF. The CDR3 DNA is TGTGCCAGCAGTTCGCCCGGGACAGGGAGGAACATTCAGTACTTC.